This is a list of T cell receptor beta chains from one sample in a study of CD8+CD57+ T cells in acquired aplastic anemia. TCRdb redid the calling of the reads with MiXCR, one entry per CDR3 protein. This table has 95,000 to 120,000 distinct CDR3 sequences, about half appearing once. The sequenced sample consisted of sorted CD4+, CD8+, or CD8+CD57+ T cells (not recorded which) from PBMCs. These receptors all stem from a human donor in good health, serving as a control. Each CDR3 is given with its conserved first and last residue. A D gene is named only where the DNA matches it firmly. Part of the rows lack a size; the others show once, few, many or a class for expanded clones.

cdr3_nt cdr3_aa j_call clone_size v_call d_call
TGCAGCGTTAAGGGGGCTAACTATGGCTACACCTTC CSVKGANYGYTF TRBJ1-2 . TRBV29-1 .
TGCGCCAGCAGCCAAGCTCCGGGTATGAACACTGAAGCTTTCTTT CASSQAPGMNTEAFF TRBJ1-1 many TRBV4-3 .
TGCAGCTTGGAGACTAGCGGGGCTGAGACCCAGTACTTC CSLETSGAETQYF TRBJ2-5 . TRBV20-1 TRBD2
TGCGCCAGCAGCCAAGTTCAGGGGGCAGGGGAGACCCAGTACTTC CASSQVQGAGETQYF TRBJ2-5 few TRBV4-1 TRBD1
TGTGCCAGCAGCTTAAGTCAGAGTTACGAGCAGTACTTC CASSLSQSYEQYF TRBJ2-7 . TRBV7-6 .
TGTGCCAGCAGCGCCCAAGGGACTAGCGGGAATGAGCAGTTCTTC CASSAQGTSGNEQFF TRBJ2-1 once TRBV9 TRBD2
TGTGCCACCAGCAGAGTGGCAGGGCCCTACGAGCAGTACTTC CATSRVAGPYEQYF TRBJ2-7 few TRBV15 .
TGTGCCAGCAGCTCGAGCGGGGCCACCTCCTACGAGCAGTACTTC CASSSSGATSYEQYF TRBJ2-7 . TRBV9 TRBD2
TGTGCCAGCGGGGAAAGCTCCTACAATGAGCAGTTCTTC CASGESSYNEQFF TRBJ2-1 many TRBV10-3 .
TGCAGCGTTGGACAGGGCCTCTCCTACGAGCAGTACTTC CSVGQGLSYEQYF TRBJ2-7 few TRBV29-1 TRBD1
TGCAGTGCTAGTTTGCAGGGGGCGCGTCAGCCCCAGCATTTT CSASLQGARQPQHF TRBJ1-5 . TRBV20-1 TRBD1
TGTGCCAGCAGTGAAGCCACAGGGAACGGCTACACCTTC CASSEATGNGYTF TRBJ1-2 many TRBV6-1 .
TGCAGTGCTAGAGTTGACAGACAAGAGACCCAGTACTTC CSARVDRQETQYF TRBJ2-5 many TRBV20-1 .
TGTGCCACCAAGTCCGGGACAGAGGGAATCTACGAGCAGTACTTC CATKSGTEGIYEQYF TRBJ2-7 . TRBV25-1 TRBD1
TGTGCCAGCAGTATGGACAGGTTAAGCAATCAGCCCCAGCATTTT CASSMDRLSNQPQHF TRBJ1-5 . TRBV9 TRBD1
TGTGCCTCGCAGCGGGGGTGTTATGGCTACACCTTC CASQRGCYGYTF TRBJ1-2 . TRBV24-1 .
TGTGCCAGTAGTAAAATTAGCGGGGGGTCCACAGATACGCAGTATTTT CASSKISGGSTDTQYF TRBJ2-3 . TRBV19 TRBD2
TGTGCCAGCAGCCAAGCGGGGTTAGACTACAATGAGCAGTTCTTC CASSQAGLDYNEQFF TRBJ2-1 . TRBV3-1 .
TGTGCCAGCAGCTTAGACGTACCCTCTGGAAACACCATATATTTT CASSLDVPSGNTIYF TRBJ1-3 . TRBV7-9 .
TGTGCCAGCAGTTTGTTTGCATTTAGGGACTTCGGCTACGAGCAGTACTTC CASSLFAFRDFGYEQYF TRBJ2-7 many TRBV27 .
. CTSVPAVGTGETQYF TRBJ2-5 . TRBV29-1 .
TGTGCCAGCAGCCAGCCCGCCTTGACAGACACAGATACGCAGTATTTT CASSQPALTDTDTQYF TRBJ2-3 . TRBV7-8 .
TGTGCCACCAGTGATTCCGGGACGAGAGAGCAGTACTTC CATSDSGTREQYF TRBJ2-7 few TRBV24-1 .
TGCAGCGTTGTTTTCGGGAACAATGAAGCCTTCTTT CSVVFGNNEAFF TRBJ1-1 once TRBV29-1 .
TGTGCCAGCAGCCCATGGACTAGCGATAGCACAGATACGCAGTATTTT CASSPWTSDSTDTQYF TRBJ2-3 . TRBV11-1 TRBD2
TGTGCCAGCAGCCTGACAGGGAACACAGATACGCAGTATTTT CASSLTGNTDTQYF TRBJ2-3 once TRBV25-1 TRBD1
TGCAGCGTTGGGGCGGAAGCTAACTATGGCTACACCTTC CSVGAEANYGYTF TRBJ1-2 many TRBV29-1 .
TGTGCCAGCAGCTTACTAGTAGAAGCTTTCTTT CASSLLVEAFF TRBJ1-1 many TRBV7-4 .
TGCAGTGCTAGAGGGACATTGCTAGAGCAGTACTTC CSARGTLLEQYF TRBJ2-7 many TRBV20-1 .
TGTGCCAGTAATCGTGGCGGGGGCTTCTACGAGCAGTACTTC CASNRGGGFYEQYF TRBJ2-7 few TRBV19 .
TGTGCCAGCTCCTCCCATCCCACAGATACGCAGTATTTT CASSSHPTDTQYF TRBJ2-3 . TRBV7-6 .
TGTGCCAGCAGTTTCGGGACTTCCAGATACGAGCAGTACTTC CASSFGTSRYEQYF TRBJ2-7 many TRBV27 .